The next 12 T cell receptor beta chains were all read from a single sample in a study of a mutant IDH1 vaccine in newly diagnosed glioma. Their cognate antigens are unknown. TCRdb keeps only in-frame clones here, not all; method: immunoSEQ multiplex PCR. Counted here are roughly 110,000 clones, 90% occurring once; the ten biggest clones make up roughly 0.55%. Described time point: week 11, during vaccination. Vaccination comprised doses that each held 300 ug of mutant IDH1 20-mer peptide, plus topical imiquimod. Source: PBMCs, taken from a glioma patient whose treatment included an IDH1 peptide vaccine. The receptor source for this set is a woman in her 50s with glioma.

This rearrangement joins TRBV28 to TRBJ1-1; no clear D gene. The CDR3 totals 15 residues. Trimming left V 8 bases short and J 2 bases short, with 18 bases between. Germline CDR1 is MDHEN and CDR2 is SYDVKM. DNA of the CDR3: TGTGCCAGCTGGTCTCCGCCGGAAGGTAACACTGAAGCTTTCTTT. Its protein is CASWSPPEGNTEAFF.

This clone has just one count. A junction end diverges from the germline sequence, so it may reflect a read error. V usage is TRBV7-7 and J usage is TRBJ2-5; weak D call: TRBD2 (5 bases). There are 14 residues in the CDR3. Germline CDR1 and CDR2: SSHAT and FNYEAQ (reference sequence). The CDR3 DNA reads as TGTGCTAGCAGCTTAGTTATCGGGGTAGAGACCCAGTACTTC. Its protein is CASSLVIGVETQYF.

The chain has TRBV11-3 and TRBJ2-7; D uncertain. This CDR3 region has 11 residues. Per the germline V gene, CDR1 is SGHNT and CDR2 is YENEEA. V lost 3 bases to trimming and J lost 0 bases, with 0 bases between them. CDR3 region: CASSFSYEQYF. CDR3 coding DNA: TGTGCCAGCAGCTTCTCCTACGAGCAGTACTTC.

This clone has more than one count but fewer than ten. The genes are TRBV7-9 and TRBJ2-7; the D gene is possibly TRBD1 (6 bases). V was pared by 5 bases and J by 0 bases, with 14 bases between. The CDR3 sequence is 15 residues long. Germline CDR1 and CDR2: SEHNR and FQNEAQ (reference sequence). The CDR3 bases are TGTGCCAGCAGCCAGGGGCAGGGGAGCTCCTACGAGCAGTACTTC. Translated: CASSQGQGSSYEQYF.

The V and J genes are TRBV30 and TRBJ2-2; D remains unclear. The germline V gene has CDR1 GTSNPN and CDR2 SVGIG (reference sequence). CDR3 length: 13 amino acids. With 4 bases removed from V and 0 bases from J, the gap between germline ends came to 6 bases. CDR3 in DNA: TGTGCCTGGATGCCTCCGAACACCGGGGAGCTGTTTTTT. Protein product: CAWMPPNTGELFF.

The chain joins TRBV5-4 to TRBJ1-2; 9 positions match TRBD1. V trimming: 2 bases; J trimming: 5 bases; junction bases outside the gene matches: 10. The CDR3 is 16 residues long. Germline V CDR1 and CDR2: SGHNT, YYREEE (reference sequence). Here the CDR3 reads CASSLFPGTGNYGYTF. The CDR3 DNA reads TGTGCCAGCAGCTTATTTCCCGGGACAGGGAATTATGGCTACACCTTC.

This rearrangement joins TRBV28 to TRBJ2-3; TRBD2 is a possible D gene (7 bases). Between the trimmed V and J ends, which lost 6 bases and 5 bases, there was a span of 15 bases. CDR1 and CDR2 from the germline V gene are MDHEN and SYDVKM. This CDR3 is 14 amino acids long. In nucleotides, the CDR3 is TGTGCCAGCAGGGCTAGGGGGGGAATAGATACGCAGTATTTT. Its translation is CASRARGGIDTQYF.

V and J are TRBV7-9 and TRBJ2-5; possible D gene TRBD2, 5 bases. This CDR3 has 18 residues. V was trimmed by 5 bases and J by 0 bases, leaving 22 bases between them. CDR1 and CDR2 from the germline V gene are SEHNR and FQNEAQ (reference sequence). The CDR3 nucleotides are TGTGCCAGCAGCCCACGTCGGTCAGCGGAGCCCCACCAAGAGACCCAGTACTTC. Translating it yields CASSPRRSAEPHQETQYF.

The CDR3 is CASSQGVGGSTNEKLFF. In nucleotides, the CDR3 is TGCGCCAGCAGCCAAGGGGTGGGAGGTTCAACTAATGAAAAACTGTTTTTT. V is TRBV4-1 and J is TRBJ1-4; D unclear. Germline-derived CDR1 and CDR2 are MGHRA and YSYEKL. The CDR3 covers 17 residues. Trimming left V 1 base short and J 0 bases short, with 12 bases between.

The chain has TRBV7-2 and TRBJ2-1; D not resolved. CDR1 is SGHTA, CDR2 FQGNSA, per germline. The CDR3 loop spans 15 amino acids. The germline V and J ends were trimmed by 7 bases and 1 base, with 14 bases remaining between them. The CDR3 bases are TGTGCCAGCAAGCCCACTTCTACTTCCTACAATGAGCAGTTCTTC. As protein: CASKPTSTSYNEQFF.

The chain has TRBV14 and TRBJ1-1, with a weak D call TRBD1 (6 bases). The V gene's germline CDR1 is SGHDN and CDR2 FVKESK. The V end was cut by 3 bases, the J end by 5 bases, with 10 bases between. This CDR3 region has 13 residues. CDR3 bases: TGTGCCAGCAGCCAGACAGGCAAAACTGAAGCTTTCTTT. It specifies CASSQTGKTEAFF.

This chain joins TRBV4-1 and TRBJ2-1; 9 nucleotides line up with TRBD2. Germline-derived CDR1 and CDR2 are MGHRA and YSYEKL. Germline trimming cut 5 bases from V and 4 bases from J; bases unmatched to any gene: 12. CDR3 length equals 17 residues. CDR3 in amino acids: CASSSPAGGSLYNEQFF. The CDR3 DNA sequence: TGCGCCAGCAGCTCCCCAGCGGGAGGTTCCCTTTACAATGAGCAGTTCTTC.